What follows describes a single TCR beta chain. These data originate in a study of control samples from healthy donors and cancer patients. The table came from immunoSEQ multiplex PCR; TCRdb's copy has only in-frame clones and leaves some out. The sample shows fewer than 200,000 clones, 90% to 95% of them seen only once. CDR3 size: 14 residues. Germline V gene sequence: CDR1 LGHNT, CDR2 FRNRAP. Trimming left V 4 bases short and J 0 bases short, with 8 bases between. The TCR originated in a man younger than 45 in good health. V is TRBV12-5 and J is TRBJ2-3, with a tentative D call TRBD1 (6 bases). Source material: blood. CDR3 nucleotide sequence: TGTGCTAGTGGTTCAGGGGCCAGCACAGATACGCAGTATTTT. Its translation is CASGSGASTDTQYF.